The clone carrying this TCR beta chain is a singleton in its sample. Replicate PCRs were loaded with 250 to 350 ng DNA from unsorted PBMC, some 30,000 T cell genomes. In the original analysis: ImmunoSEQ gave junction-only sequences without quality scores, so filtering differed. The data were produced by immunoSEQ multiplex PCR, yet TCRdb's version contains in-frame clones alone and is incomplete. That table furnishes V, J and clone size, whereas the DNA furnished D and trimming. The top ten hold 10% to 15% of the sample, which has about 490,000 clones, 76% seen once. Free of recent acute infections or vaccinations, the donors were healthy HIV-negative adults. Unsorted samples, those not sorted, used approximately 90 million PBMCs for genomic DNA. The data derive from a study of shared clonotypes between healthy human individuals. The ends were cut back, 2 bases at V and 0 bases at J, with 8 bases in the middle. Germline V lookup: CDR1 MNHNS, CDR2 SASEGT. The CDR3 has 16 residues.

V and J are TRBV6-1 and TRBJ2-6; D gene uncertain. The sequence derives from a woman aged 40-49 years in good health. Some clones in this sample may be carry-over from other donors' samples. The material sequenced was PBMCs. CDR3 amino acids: CASSESSFSGANVLTF. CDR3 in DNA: TGTGCCAGCAGTGAATCGTCATTCTCTGGGGCCAACGTCCTGACTTTC.